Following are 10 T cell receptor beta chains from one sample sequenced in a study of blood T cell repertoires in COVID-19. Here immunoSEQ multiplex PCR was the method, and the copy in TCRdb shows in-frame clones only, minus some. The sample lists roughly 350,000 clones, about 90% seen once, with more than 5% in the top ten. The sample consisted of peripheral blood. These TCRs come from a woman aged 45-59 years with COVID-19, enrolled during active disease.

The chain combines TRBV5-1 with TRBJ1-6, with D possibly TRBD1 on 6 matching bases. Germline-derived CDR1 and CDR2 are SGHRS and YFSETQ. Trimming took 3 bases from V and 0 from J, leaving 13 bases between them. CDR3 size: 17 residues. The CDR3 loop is CASSWGLHRSYNSPLHF. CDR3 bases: TGCGCCAGCAGCTGGGGGCTACATCGCTCCTATAATTCACCCCTCCACTTT.

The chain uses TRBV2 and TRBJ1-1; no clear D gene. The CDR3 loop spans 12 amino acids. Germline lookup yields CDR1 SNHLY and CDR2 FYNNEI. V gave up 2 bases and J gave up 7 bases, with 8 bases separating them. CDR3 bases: TGTGCCAGCAGTGAATCAGGTTATGAAGCTTTCTTT. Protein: CASSESGYEAFF.

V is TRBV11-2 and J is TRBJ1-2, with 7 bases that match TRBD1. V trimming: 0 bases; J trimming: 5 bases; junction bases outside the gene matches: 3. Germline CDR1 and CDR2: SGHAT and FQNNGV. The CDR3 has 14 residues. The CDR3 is CASSLDRGTYGYTF. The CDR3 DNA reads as TGTGCCAGCAGCTTAGACAGGGGGACGTATGGCTACACCTTC. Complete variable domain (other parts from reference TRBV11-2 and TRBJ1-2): EAGVAQSPRYKIIEKRQSVAFWCNPISGHATLYWYQQILGQGPKLLIQFQNNGVVDDSQLPKDRFSAERLKGVDSTLKIQPAKLEDSAVYLCASSLDRGTYGYTFGSGTRLTVV.

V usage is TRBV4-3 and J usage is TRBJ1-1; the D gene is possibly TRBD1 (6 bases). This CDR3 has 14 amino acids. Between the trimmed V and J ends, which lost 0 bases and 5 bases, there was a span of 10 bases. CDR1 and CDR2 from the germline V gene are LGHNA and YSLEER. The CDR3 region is CASSQEGGSTEAFF. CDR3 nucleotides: TGCGCCAGCAGCCAAGAAGGGGGTTCAACTGAAGCTTTCTTT.

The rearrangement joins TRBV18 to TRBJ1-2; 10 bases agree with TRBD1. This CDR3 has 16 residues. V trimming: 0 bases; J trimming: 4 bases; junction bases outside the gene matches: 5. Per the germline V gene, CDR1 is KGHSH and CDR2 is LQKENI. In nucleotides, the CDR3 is TGTGCCAGCTCACCACCTGGGGACAGGGGCGGCTATGGCTACACCTTC. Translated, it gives CASSPPGDRGGYGYTF.

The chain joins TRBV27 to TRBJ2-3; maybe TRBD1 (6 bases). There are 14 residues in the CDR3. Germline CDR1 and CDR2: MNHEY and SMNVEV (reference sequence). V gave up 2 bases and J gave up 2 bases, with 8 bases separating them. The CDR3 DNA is TGTGCCAGCAGTTTAAACAGGGACACAGATACGCAGTATTTT. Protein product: CASSLNRDTDTQYF.

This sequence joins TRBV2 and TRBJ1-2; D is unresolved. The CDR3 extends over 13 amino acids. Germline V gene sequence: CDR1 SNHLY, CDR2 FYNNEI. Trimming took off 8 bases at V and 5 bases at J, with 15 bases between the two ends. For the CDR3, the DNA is TGTGCCAGCGGAGCTATCGGGAATTATGGCTACACCTTC. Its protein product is CASGAIGNYGYTF.

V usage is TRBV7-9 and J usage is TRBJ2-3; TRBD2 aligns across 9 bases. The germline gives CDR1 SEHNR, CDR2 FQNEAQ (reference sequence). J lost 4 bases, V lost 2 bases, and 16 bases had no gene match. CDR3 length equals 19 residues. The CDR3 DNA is TGTGCCAGCAGCTTAAGCCCTAAGATGACTAGCGGTAGACCAGATACGCAGTATTTT. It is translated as CASSLSPKMTSGRPDTQYF.

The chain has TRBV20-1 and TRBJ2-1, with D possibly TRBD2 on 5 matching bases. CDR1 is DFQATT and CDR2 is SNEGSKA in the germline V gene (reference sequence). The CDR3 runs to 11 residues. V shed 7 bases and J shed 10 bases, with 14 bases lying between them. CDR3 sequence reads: CSVFFGGEQFF. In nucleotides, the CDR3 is TGCAGTGTTTTTTTTGGCGGGGAGCAGTTCTTC.

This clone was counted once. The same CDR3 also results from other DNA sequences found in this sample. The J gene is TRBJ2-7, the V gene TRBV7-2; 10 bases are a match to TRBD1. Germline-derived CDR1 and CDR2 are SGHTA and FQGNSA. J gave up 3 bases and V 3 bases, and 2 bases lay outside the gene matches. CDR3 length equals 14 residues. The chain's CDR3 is CASSLDRGSYEQYF. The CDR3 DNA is TGTGCCAGCAGCTTGGACAGGGGGAGCTACGAGCAGTACTTC.